The rows below give T cell receptor beta chains drawn from one sample of a study of blood T cell repertoires in COVID-19. TCRdb's copy holds only in-frame clones and misses some; the assay was immunoSEQ multiplex PCR. This sample carries under 300,000 clones, approximately 86% of them seen once, and the ten largest clones take less than 8.5%. The specimen was peripheral blood. The receptors were sampled from a woman in her 70s with active or convalescent COVID-19. The CDR3 runs from the conserved cysteine through the conserved F or W. A D gene is named only where the DNA matches it firmly. Only some rows state a clone size, as once, few, many or a class for expanded clones.

abundance: .; d_gene: .; j_gene: TRBJ1-2; v_gene: TRBV24-1; CDR3nt: TGTGCCACCCGACGGGGGACTGCATCCGGCTACACCTTC; CDR3aa: CATRRGTASGYTF
abundance: .; d_gene: .; j_gene: TRBJ1-2; v_gene: TRBV6-5; CDR3nt: TGTGCCAGCAGTTACGACGGGAAAGGTCACTATGGCTACACCTTC; CDR3aa: CASSYDGKGHYGYTF
abundance: .; d_gene: .; j_gene: TRBJ2-2; v_gene: TRBV10-1; CDR3nt: TGCGCCAGCAGTCTCCGGGGGGCCGACGGGGAGCTGTTTTTT; CDR3aa: CASSLRGADGELFF
abundance: .; d_gene: .; j_gene: TRBJ2-7; v_gene: TRBV27; CDR3nt: TGTGCCAGCAGTTACCGAGGGCCCCCCTACGAGCAGTACTTC; CDR3aa: CASSYRGPPYEQYF
abundance: few; d_gene: TRBD1; j_gene: TRBJ2-1; v_gene: TRBV7-2; CDR3nt: TGTGCCAGCATCATATCACAGGGGGCGGGCTCCTACAATGAGCAGTTCTTC; CDR3aa: CASIISQGAGSYNEQFF
abundance: .; d_gene: .; j_gene: TRBJ2-7; v_gene: TRBV6-6; CDR3nt: TGTGCCAGCAGTTACTCCCGGGGTACCTACGAGCAGTACTTC; CDR3aa: CASSYSRGTYEQYF
abundance: few; d_gene: TRBD1; j_gene: TRBJ1-2; v_gene: TRBV4-3; CDR3nt: TGCGCCAGCAGCCCAGGGGGATGGGATGGCTACACCTTC; CDR3aa: CASSPGGWDGYTF
abundance: once; d_gene: .; j_gene: TRBJ2-1; v_gene: TRBV6-2/TRBV6-3; CDR3nt: TGTGCCAGCAGTTACTCCCCGGAAACTGCGGTCTTC; CDR3aa: CASSYSPETAVF
abundance: .; d_gene: TRBD1; j_gene: TRBJ1-1; v_gene: TRBV9; CDR3nt: TGTGCCAGCAGCGCCGAACAGACAGGGAAGACTGAAGCTTTCTTT; CDR3aa: CASSAEQTGKTEAFF
abundance: .; d_gene: .; j_gene: TRBJ1-2; v_gene: TRBV6-5; CDR3nt: TGTGCCAGCAGCCAGGGGTCTACGACTAACTATGGCTACACCTTC; CDR3aa: CASSQGSTTNYGYTF
abundance: .; d_gene: TRBD2; j_gene: TRBJ2-5; v_gene: TRBV7-8; CDR3nt: TGTGCCAGCAGCTTTCGGACTAGCCGGGGAGAGACCCAGTACTTC; CDR3aa: CASSFRTSRGETQYF
abundance: .; d_gene: .; j_gene: TRBJ2-7; v_gene: TRBV6-5; CDR3nt: TGTGCCACCCGTCAGGGGTTGATACCCTACGAGCAGTACTTC; CDR3aa: CATRQGLIPYEQYF
abundance: .; d_gene: .; j_gene: TRBJ1-1; v_gene: TRBV6-5; CDR3nt: TGTGCCAGCAGTCCTTTGGGGGGACGAGCTTTCTTT; CDR3aa: CASSPLGGRAFF
abundance: .; d_gene: .; j_gene: TRBJ2-2; v_gene: TRBV7-9; CDR3nt: TGTGCCAGCAGCTTAATCGGGACCGGGGAGCTGTTTTTT; CDR3aa: CASSLIGTGELFF
abundance: .; d_gene: TRBD1; j_gene: TRBJ1-2; v_gene: TRBV18; CDR3nt: TGTGCCAGCTCTCGAGGACAGGGCGATGGCTACACCTTC; CDR3aa: CASSRGQGDGYTF
abundance: .; d_gene: .; j_gene: TRBJ1-1; v_gene: TRBV9; CDR3nt: TGTGCCAGCAGCGAGGCAGCCTACAGCGGCACTGAAGCTTTCTTT; CDR3aa: CASSEAAYSGTEAFF
abundance: .; d_gene: TRBD2; j_gene: TRBJ2-7; v_gene: TRBV6-5; CDR3nt: TGTGCCAGCAGTTACTCCCGGGGAGCGGGGGGGCCCTACTTC; CDR3aa: CASSYSRGAGGPYF
abundance: .; d_gene: .; j_gene: TRBJ1-2; v_gene: TRBV7-2; CDR3nt: TGTGCCAGCAGCTTAGGGGGAGGGCTGGGCTATGGCTACACCTTC; CDR3aa: CASSLGGGLGYGYTF
abundance: few; d_gene: .; j_gene: TRBJ1-5; v_gene: TRBV6-2/TRBV6-3; CDR3nt: TGTGCCAGCAGTTACTTGGATTCGGGGTCAGCCCAGCATTTT; CDR3aa: CASSYLDSGSAQHF
abundance: .; d_gene: .; j_gene: TRBJ1-2; v_gene: TRBV28; CDR3nt: TGTGCCAGCAACTGGGGGCTGGGAGGCTACACCTTC; CDR3aa: CASNWGLGGYTF
abundance: .; d_gene: TRBD1; j_gene: TRBJ1-2; v_gene: TRBV27; CDR3nt: TGTGCCAGCAGTCTCTTTCGGACAGGACTGTATGGCTACACCTTC; CDR3aa: CASSLFRTGLYGYTF
abundance: .; d_gene: .; j_gene: TRBJ2-1; v_gene: TRBV6-4; CDR3nt: TGTGCCAGCAGTGACTCTCTCTTGGCTGAGCAGTTCTTC; CDR3aa: CASSDSLLAEQFF
abundance: once; d_gene: .; j_gene: TRBJ1-1; v_gene: TRBV19; CDR3nt: TGTGCCAGTAGCAACAACCCCGCCGTGAACACTGAAGCTTTCTTT; CDR3aa: CASSNNPAVNTEAFF
abundance: .; d_gene: .; j_gene: TRBJ2-5; v_gene: TRBV7-2; CDR3nt: TGTGCCAGCAGCTTAGAGTACCTAGTGAGAGAGACCCAGTACTTC; CDR3aa: CASSLEYLVRETQYF
abundance: few; d_gene: TRBD1; j_gene: TRBJ1-2; v_gene: TRBV6-5; CDR3nt: TGTGCCAGCAGTACTCGGACAGGGTACGGCTACACCTTC; CDR3aa: CASSTRTGYGYTF
abundance: .; d_gene: .; j_gene: TRBJ1-4; v_gene: TRBV4-1; CDR3nt: TGCGCCAGCAGCCCGAGAGGGTTATCAACTAATGAAAAACTGTTTTTT; CDR3aa: CASSPRGLSTNEKLFF
abundance: .; d_gene: TRBD2; j_gene: TRBJ2-3; v_gene: TRBV5-6; CDR3nt: TGTGCCAGCAGCCGGGAGGTAGCGGGGGTCACAGATACGCAGTATTTT; CDR3aa: CASSREVAGVTDTQYF
abundance: once; d_gene: TRBD1; j_gene: TRBJ1-6; v_gene: TRBV5-1; CDR3nt: TGCGCCAGCAGCGTCGGGGACAGGGATTCACCCCTCCACTTT; CDR3aa: CASSVGDRDSPLHF
abundance: .; d_gene: .; j_gene: TRBJ2-2; v_gene: TRBV6-4; CDR3nt: TGTGCCAGCAGTGGTGAGGTGTACACCGGGGAGCTGTTTTTT; CDR3aa: CASSGEVYTGELFF
abundance: once; d_gene: TRBD1; j_gene: TRBJ1-2; v_gene: TRBV5-6; CDR3nt: TGTGCCAGCAGCCTGGACAGGAGCTATGGCTACACCTTC; CDR3aa: CASSLDRSYGYTF
abundance: .; d_gene: TRBD1; j_gene: TRBJ1-1; v_gene: TRBV6-5; CDR3nt: TGTGCCAGCAGTCCCTTGGGGACAGGGAGAGCTGAAGCTTTCTTT; CDR3aa: CASSPLGTGRAEAFF
abundance: .; d_gene: .; j_gene: TRBJ1-1; v_gene: TRBV5-4; CDR3nt: TGTGCCAGCAGCTTGGAAGGGGTTCAAGCTTTCTTT; CDR3aa: CASSLEGVQAFF
abundance: .; d_gene: .; j_gene: TRBJ1-1; v_gene: TRBV3-1/TRBV3-2; CDR3nt: TGTGCCAGCAGATGGGCAGCAAACACTGAAGCTTTCTTT; CDR3aa: CASRWAANTEAFF
abundance: .; d_gene: .; j_gene: TRBJ2-7; v_gene: TRBV19; CDR3nt: TGTGCCAGTAGTATGAGGGCGCTGAGCTCCTACGAGCAGTACTTC; CDR3aa: CASSMRALSSYEQYF
abundance: .; d_gene: .; j_gene: TRBJ1-6; v_gene: TRBV3-1/TRBV3-2; CDR3nt: TGTGCCAGCAGCCAAGGGCCACAATATAATTCACCCCTCCACTTT; CDR3aa: CASSQGPQYNSPLHF
abundance: .; d_gene: TRBD1; j_gene: TRBJ1-3; v_gene: TRBV11-2; CDR3nt: TGTGCCAGCAGCTCTACCCCCAGGGGGCGAAACACCATATATTTT; CDR3aa: CASSSTPRGRNTIYF
abundance: .; d_gene: .; j_gene: TRBJ1-5; v_gene: TRBV5-1; CDR3nt: TGCGCCAGCAGCCCGGGAGGCGGGGGAAGCAATCAGCCCCAGCATTTT; CDR3aa: CASSPGGGGSNQPQHF
abundance: .; d_gene: TRBD1; j_gene: TRBJ1-5; v_gene: TRBV18; CDR3nt: TGTGCCAGCTCACCTTCAGGGGGAAATCAGCCCCAGCATTTT; CDR3aa: CASSPSGGNQPQHF
abundance: .; d_gene: .; j_gene: TRBJ1-5; v_gene: TRBV10-3; CDR3nt: TGTGCCATCACCTTGGGGGGTAGCAATCAGCCCCAGCATTTT; CDR3aa: CAITLGGSNQPQHF
abundance: once; d_gene: .; j_gene: TRBJ1-3; v_gene: TRBV19; CDR3nt: TGTGCCAGTAGGACAGCCCACTCTGGAAACACCATATATTTT; CDR3aa: CASRTAHSGNTIYF
abundance: .; d_gene: .; j_gene: TRBJ2-7; v_gene: TRBV4-3; CDR3nt: TGCGCCAGCAGCCAAGATATGGAGAGGTCCTACGAGCAGTACTTC; CDR3aa: CASSQDMERSYEQYF
abundance: once; d_gene: .; j_gene: TRBJ2-5; v_gene: TRBV7-9; CDR3nt: TGTGCCAGCAGCTTTGGGCAGACCCAAGAGACCCAGTACTTC; CDR3aa: CASSFGQTQETQYF
abundance: .; d_gene: TRBD2; j_gene: TRBJ2-1; v_gene: TRBV2; CDR3nt: TGTGCCAGCAGCGGGGGGGGAGGCTACAATGAGCAGTTCTTC; CDR3aa: CASSGGGGYNEQFF
abundance: .; d_gene: .; j_gene: TRBJ1-4; v_gene: TRBV6-5; CDR3nt: TGTGCCAGCAGACCTCCGGTGTTCGGTGAAAAACTGTTTTTT; CDR3aa: CASRPPVFGEKLFF
abundance: .; d_gene: TRBD2; j_gene: TRBJ2-7; v_gene: TRBV6-5; CDR3nt: TGTGCCAGCACGACTAGCGGCAAAGGTTACGAGCAGTACTTC; CDR3aa: CASTTSGKGYEQYF